Listed here is a single T cell receptor (beta chain). The CDR3 has 17 amino acids. The germline CDR1 and CDR2 sequences are MNHEY and SVGEGT. The V end lost 0 bases, the J end lost 4 bases, and 18 bases lay between the germline ends. The data are from a study of blood T cell repertoires in COVID-19. Turning to the study itself: The analysed material was cDNA or gDNA that came from T cells, B-cell-depleted T cells, or PBMCs.

TCRdb keeps only in-frame clones here, not all; method: immunoSEQ multiplex PCR. Among hundreds of thousands of clones listed, around 89% were seen once. The chain combines TRBV6-2 or TRBV6-3 with TRBJ1-2, with D possibly TRBD1 on 5 matching bases. The clonotype originates from a woman aged 30 to 39 with COVID-19, enrolled during active disease. Material for sequencing was peripheral blood. CDR3 coding DNA: TGTGCCAGCAGTTACTCGACAGACAGCCCCTATCGCTATGGCTACACCTTC. As protein: CASSYSTDSPYRYGYTF.